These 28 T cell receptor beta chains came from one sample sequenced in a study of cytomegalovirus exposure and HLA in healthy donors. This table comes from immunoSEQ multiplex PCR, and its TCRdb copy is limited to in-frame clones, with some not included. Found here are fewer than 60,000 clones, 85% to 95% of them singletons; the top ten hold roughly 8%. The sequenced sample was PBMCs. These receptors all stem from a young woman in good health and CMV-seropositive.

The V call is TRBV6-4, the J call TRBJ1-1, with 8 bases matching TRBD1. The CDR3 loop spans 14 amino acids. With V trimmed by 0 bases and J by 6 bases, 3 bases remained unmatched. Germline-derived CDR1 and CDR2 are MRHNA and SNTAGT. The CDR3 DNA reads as TGTGCCAGCAGTGACTCACAGGGGGGGGCTGAAGCTTTCTTT. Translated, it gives CASSDSQGGAEAFF.

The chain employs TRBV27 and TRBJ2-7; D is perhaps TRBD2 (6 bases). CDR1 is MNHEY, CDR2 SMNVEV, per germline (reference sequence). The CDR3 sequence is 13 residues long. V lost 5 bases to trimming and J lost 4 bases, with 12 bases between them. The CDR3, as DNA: TGTGCCAGCAGTGTCGGGAGAGGTTACGAGCAGTACTTC. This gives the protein CASSVGRGYEQYF.

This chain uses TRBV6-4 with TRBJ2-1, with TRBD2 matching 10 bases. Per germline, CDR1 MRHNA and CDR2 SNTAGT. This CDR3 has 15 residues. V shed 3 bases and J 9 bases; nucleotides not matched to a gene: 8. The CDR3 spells CASSEASGSGSEQFF. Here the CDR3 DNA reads TGTGCCAGCAGTGAGGCTAGCGGGAGTGGTAGTGAGCAGTTCTTC.

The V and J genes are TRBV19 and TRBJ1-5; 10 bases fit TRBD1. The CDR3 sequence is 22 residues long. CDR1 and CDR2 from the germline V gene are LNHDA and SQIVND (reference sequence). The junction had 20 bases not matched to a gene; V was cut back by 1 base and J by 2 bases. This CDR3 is CASSIGVATGKGGTGGNQPQHF. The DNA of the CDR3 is TGTGCCAGTAGTATAGGAGTAGCAACCGGTAAGGGAGGGACAGGGGGCAATCAGCCCCAGCATTTT.

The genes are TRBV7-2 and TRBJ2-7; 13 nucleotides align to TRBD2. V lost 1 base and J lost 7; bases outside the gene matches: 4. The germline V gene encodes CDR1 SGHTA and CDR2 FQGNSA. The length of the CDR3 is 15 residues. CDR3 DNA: TGTGCCAGCAGCTTAGGGACTAGCGGGAGTAAGGAGCAGTACTTC. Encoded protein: CASSLGTSGSKEQYF. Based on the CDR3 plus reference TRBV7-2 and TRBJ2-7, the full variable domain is GAGVSQSPSNKVTEKGKDVELRCDPISGHTALYWYRQSLGQGLEFLIYFQGNSAPDKSGLPSDRFSAERTGGSVSTLTIQRTQQEDSAVYLCASSLGTSGSKEQYFGPGTRLTVT.

This CDR3 reads CASSSRDRGQLVQYF. The DNA of the CDR3 is TGTGCCAGCAGCTCCCGGGACAGGGGGCAGTTGGTGCAGTACTTC. The V gene is TRBV5-4, the J gene TRBJ2-7, with 12 bases lining up with TRBD1. This CDR3 is built from 15 residues. The V segment lost 3 bases and the J segment 9 bases; nucleotides outside the gene matches: 10. CDR1 SGHNT and CDR2 YYREEE come from the germline V gene (reference sequence).

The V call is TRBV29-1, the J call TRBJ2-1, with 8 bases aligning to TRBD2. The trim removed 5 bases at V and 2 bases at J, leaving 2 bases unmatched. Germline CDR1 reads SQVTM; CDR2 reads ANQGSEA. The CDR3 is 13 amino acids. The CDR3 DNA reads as TGCAGCGTTCGCGGGGGGCCCTACAATGAGCAGTTCTTC. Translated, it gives CSVRGGPYNEQFF.

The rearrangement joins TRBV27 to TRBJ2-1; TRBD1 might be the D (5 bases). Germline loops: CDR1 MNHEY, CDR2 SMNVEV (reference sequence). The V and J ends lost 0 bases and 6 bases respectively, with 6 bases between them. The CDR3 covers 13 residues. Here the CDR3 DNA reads TGTGCCAGCAGTTTATCAGGGGCCAATGAGCAGTTCTTC. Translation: CASSLSGANEQFF.

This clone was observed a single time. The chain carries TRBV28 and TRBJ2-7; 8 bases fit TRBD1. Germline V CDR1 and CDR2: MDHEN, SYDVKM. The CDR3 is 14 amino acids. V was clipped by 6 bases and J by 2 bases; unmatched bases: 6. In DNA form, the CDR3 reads TGTGCCAGCAGGGGGACAGGCCCTACCTACGAGCAGTACTTC. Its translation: CASRGTGPTYEQYF.

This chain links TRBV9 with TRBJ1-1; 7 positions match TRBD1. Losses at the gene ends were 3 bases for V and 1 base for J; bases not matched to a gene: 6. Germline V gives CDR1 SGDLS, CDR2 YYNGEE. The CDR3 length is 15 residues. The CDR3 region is CASSATGTANTEAFF. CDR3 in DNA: TGTGCCAGCAGCGCGACCGGGACAGCGAACACTGAAGCTTTCTTT.

CDR3: CASSRRTGGEETQYF. DNA for the CDR3: TGTGCCAGCAGCAGACGGACAGGGGGCGAGGAGACCCAGTACTTC. V usage is TRBV5-6 and J usage is TRBJ2-5, with 11 positions matching TRBD1. The germline V gene has CDR1 SGHDT and CDR2 YYEEEE. The CDR3 is made up of 15 amino acids. V was pared by 4 bases and J by 5 bases, with 7 bases of the junction left unmatched.

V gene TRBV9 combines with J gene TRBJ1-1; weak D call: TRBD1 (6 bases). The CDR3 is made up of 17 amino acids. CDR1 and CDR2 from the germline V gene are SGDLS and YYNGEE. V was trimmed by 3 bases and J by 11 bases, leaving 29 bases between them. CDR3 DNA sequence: TGTGCCAGCAGCGACTTGGCGTCCCCTTCGGGAAACAGGGAGGCTTTCTTT. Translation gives CASSDLASPSGNREAFF.

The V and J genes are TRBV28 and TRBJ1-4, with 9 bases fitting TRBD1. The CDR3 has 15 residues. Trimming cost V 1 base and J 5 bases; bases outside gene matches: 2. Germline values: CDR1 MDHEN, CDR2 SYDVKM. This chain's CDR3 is CASSLLDRGNEKLFF. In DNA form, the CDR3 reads TGTGCCAGCAGTTTATTGGACAGGGGAAATGAAAAACTGTTTTTT.

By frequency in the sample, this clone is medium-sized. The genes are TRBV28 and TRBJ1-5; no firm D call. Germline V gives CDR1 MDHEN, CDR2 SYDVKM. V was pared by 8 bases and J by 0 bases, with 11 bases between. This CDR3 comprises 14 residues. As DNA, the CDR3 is TGTGCCAGCCTTAAAATGTATAGCAATCAGCCCCAGCATTTT. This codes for CASLKMYSNQPQHF.

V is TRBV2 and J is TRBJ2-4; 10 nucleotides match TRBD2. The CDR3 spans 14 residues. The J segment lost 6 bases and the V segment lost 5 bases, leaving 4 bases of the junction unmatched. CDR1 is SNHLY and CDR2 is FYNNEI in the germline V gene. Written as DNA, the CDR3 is TGTGCCAGCAGTTGGACTAGCGGACCAAACATTCAGTACTTC. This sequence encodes CASSWTSGPNIQYF.

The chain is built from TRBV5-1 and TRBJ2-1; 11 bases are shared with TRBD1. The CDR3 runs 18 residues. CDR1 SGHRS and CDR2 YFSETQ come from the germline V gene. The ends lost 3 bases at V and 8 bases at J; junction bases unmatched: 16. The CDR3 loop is CASSSGQGAGFGFDEQFF. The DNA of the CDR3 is TGCGCCAGCAGCTCCGGACAGGGGGCCGGGTTCGGCTTTGATGAGCAGTTCTTC.

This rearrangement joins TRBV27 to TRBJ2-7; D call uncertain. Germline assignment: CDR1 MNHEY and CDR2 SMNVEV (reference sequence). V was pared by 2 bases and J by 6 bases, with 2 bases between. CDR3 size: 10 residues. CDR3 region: CASSLREQYF. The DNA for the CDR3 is TGTGCCAGCAGTTTACGCGAGCAGTACTTC.

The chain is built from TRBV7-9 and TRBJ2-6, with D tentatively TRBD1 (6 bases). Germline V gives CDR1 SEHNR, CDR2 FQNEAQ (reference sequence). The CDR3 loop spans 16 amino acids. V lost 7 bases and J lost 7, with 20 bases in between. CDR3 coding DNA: TGTGCCAGCACCATACAGGGTACCTTTGGTGCCAACGTCCTGACTTTC. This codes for CASTIQGTFGANVLTF.

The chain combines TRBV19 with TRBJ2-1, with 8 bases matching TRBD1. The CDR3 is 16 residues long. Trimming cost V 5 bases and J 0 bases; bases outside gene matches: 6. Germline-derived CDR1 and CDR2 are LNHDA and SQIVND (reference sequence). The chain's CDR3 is CASSGPGGRSYNEQFF. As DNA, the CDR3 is TGTGCCAGTAGTGGCCCAGGGGGCCGCTCCTACAATGAGCAGTTCTTC.

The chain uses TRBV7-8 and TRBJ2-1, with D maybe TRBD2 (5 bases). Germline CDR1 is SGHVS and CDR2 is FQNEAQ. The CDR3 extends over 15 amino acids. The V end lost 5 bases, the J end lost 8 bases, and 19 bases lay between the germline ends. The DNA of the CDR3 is TGTGCCAGCAGCCTCGGGCGGGCGATGGTTGATGAGCAGTTCTTC. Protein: CASSLGRAMVDEQFF.

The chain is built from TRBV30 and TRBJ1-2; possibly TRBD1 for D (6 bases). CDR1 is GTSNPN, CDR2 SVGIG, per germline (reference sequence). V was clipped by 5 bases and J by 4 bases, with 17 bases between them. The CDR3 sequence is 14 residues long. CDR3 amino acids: CAWGGGASIYGYTF. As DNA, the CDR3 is TGTGCCTGGGGAGGGGGGGCTTCGATCTATGGCTACACCTTC.

The DNA of the CDR3 is TGCAGCGTTGTATCCAGTCGGGGGACTCAAGAGACCCAGTACTTC. It translates to CSVVSSRGTQETQYF. V usage is TRBV29-1 and J usage is TRBJ2-5; D perhaps matches TRBD2 (6 bases). Trimming removed 4 bases at V and 2 bases at J, with 17 bases between. Germline V lookup: CDR1 SQVTM, CDR2 ANQGSEA. The CDR3 has 15 residues.

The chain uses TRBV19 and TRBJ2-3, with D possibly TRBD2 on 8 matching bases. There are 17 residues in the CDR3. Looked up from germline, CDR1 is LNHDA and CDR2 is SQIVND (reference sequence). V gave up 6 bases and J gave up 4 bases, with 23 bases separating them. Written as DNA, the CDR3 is TGTGCCAGTAGCCCATACAGGGGCGGGAGGATCCCAGATACGCAGTATTTT. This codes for CASSPYRGGRIPDTQYF.

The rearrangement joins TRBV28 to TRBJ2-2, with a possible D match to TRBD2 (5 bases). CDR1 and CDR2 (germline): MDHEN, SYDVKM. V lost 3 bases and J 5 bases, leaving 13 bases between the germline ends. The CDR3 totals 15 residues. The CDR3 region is CASSLRLAETGELFF. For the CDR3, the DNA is TGTGCCAGCAGTTTGCGGCTAGCTGAGACCGGGGAGCTGTTTTTT.

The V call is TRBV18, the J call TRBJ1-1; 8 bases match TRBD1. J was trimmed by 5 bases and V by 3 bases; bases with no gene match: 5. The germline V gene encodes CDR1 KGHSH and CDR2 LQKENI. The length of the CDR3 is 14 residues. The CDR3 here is CASSPTGDGTEAFF. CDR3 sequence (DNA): TGTGCCAGCTCACCGACAGGGGATGGGACTGAAGCTTTCTTT. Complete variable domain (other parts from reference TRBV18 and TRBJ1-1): NAGVMQNPRHLVRRRGQEARLRCSPMKGHSHVYWYRQLPEEGLKFMVYLQKENIIDESGMPKERFSAEFPKEGPSILRIQQVVRGDSAAYFCASSPTGDGTEAFFGQGTRLTVV.

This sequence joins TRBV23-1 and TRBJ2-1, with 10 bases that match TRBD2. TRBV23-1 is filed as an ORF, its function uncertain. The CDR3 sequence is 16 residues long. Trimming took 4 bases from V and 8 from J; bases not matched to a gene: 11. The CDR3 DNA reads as TGCGCCAGCAGTCTCTTTCCTAGCGGGAGAGTGGATGAGCAGTTCTTC. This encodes CASSLFPSGRVDEQFF.

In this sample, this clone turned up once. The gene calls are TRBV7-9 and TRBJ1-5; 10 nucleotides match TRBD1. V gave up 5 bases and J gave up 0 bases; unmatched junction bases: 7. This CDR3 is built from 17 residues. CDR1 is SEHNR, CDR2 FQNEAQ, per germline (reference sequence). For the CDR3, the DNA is TGTGCCAGCAGCCCCGGGACAGGGGAAGATAGCAATCAGCCCCAGCATTTT. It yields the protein CASSPGTGEDSNQPQHF.

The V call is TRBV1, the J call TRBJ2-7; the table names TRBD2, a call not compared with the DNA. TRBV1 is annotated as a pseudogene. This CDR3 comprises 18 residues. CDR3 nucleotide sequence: TGCACCAGCAGCCATGTCGATTTAAAGGACCCTCGGGATTACGAGCAGTACTTC. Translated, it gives CTSSHVDLKDPRDYEQYF.